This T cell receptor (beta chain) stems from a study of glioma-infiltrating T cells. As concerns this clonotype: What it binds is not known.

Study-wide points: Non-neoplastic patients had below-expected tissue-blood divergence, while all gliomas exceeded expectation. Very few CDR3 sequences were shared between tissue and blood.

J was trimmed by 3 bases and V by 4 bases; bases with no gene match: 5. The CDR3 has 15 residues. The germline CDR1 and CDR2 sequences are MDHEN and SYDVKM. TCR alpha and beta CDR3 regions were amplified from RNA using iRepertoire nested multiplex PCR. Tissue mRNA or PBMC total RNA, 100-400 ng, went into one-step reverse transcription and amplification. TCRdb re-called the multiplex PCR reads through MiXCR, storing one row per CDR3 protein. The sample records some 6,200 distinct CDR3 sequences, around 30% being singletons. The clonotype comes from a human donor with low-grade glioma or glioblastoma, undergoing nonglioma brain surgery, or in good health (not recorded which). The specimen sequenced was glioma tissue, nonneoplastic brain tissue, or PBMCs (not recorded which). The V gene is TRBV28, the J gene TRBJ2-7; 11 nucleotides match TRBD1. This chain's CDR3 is CASSSAGTGGYEQYV. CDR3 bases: TGTGCCAGCAGTTCTGCCGGGACAGGGGGCTACGAGCAGTACGTC.